This passage covers 25 T cell receptor beta chains from one sample sequenced in a study of cytomegalovirus exposure and HLA in healthy donors. The study ran its PCR with 60 Vbeta and 13 Jbeta primers. The data were produced by immunoSEQ multiplex PCR, yet TCRdb's version contains in-frame clones alone and is incomplete. The sample records 150,000 or so clones, around three quarters being singletons. Sequenced: PBMCs. The receptors originated from a man aged 35 to 55 in good health and CMV-seropositive.

The V gene is TRBV29-1, the J gene TRBJ1-1; no clear D. In germline, CDR1 is SQVTM, CDR2 ANQGSEA. The CDR3 sequence is 11 residues long. V lost 5 bases and J lost 3, with 7 bases in between. CDR3 nucleotide sequence: TGCAGCGTTACCCGGGACACTGAAGCTTTCTTT. Its translation is CSVTRDTEAFF.

The rearrangement links TRBV5-6 to TRBJ2-6, with TRBD1 identical over 10 bases. V was clipped by 4 bases and J by 3 bases; unmatched bases: 1. Germline lookup yields CDR1 SGHDT and CDR2 YYEEEE. This CDR3 contains 15 residues. Here the CDR3 DNA reads TGTGCCAGCAGCGACAGGGGGCTTGGGGCCAACGTCCTGACTTTC. It translates to CASSDRGLGANVLTF.

CDR3 nucleotides: TGTGCCAGCAGCCACCGGGACAGCTACTACGAGCAGTACTTC. Its protein is CASSHRDSYYEQYF. V gene TRBV4-2 combines with J gene TRBJ2-7; 7 bases are a match to TRBD1. Germline V gene lookup returns CDR1 LGHNA and CDR2 YNFKEQ. V lost 3 bases, J lost 3 bases, and 5 bases stayed unmatched. The CDR3 runs to 14 residues.

This clone was recorded only once. The rearrangement links TRBV7-9 to TRBJ2-1; TRBD2 is a possible D gene (6 bases). V dropped 5 bases and J dropped 0 bases, with 20 bases sitting between them. The germline CDR1 and CDR2 sequences are SEHNR and FQNEAQ (reference sequence). CDR3 length: 18 residues. CDR3 bases: TGTGCCAGCAGCCACGGAATGAGGACTACAAGCTCCTACAATGAGCAGTTCTTC. This encodes CASSHGMRTTSSYNEQFF.

The chain recombines TRBV18 with TRBJ2-5, with a weak D call TRBD2 (6 bases). Germline lookup yields CDR1 KGHSH and CDR2 LQKENI. This CDR3 comprises 15 residues. Trimming removed 5 bases from V and 5 bases from J, with 18 bases in between. Here the CDR3 reads CASSGTGVVGETQYF. The CDR3 DNA reads TGTGCCAGCTCAGGAACGGGAGTTGTTGGTGAGACCCAGTACTTC.

The CDR3 sequence: CASSWTGNNEKLFF. The CDR3 nucleotides read TGTGCCAGCAGTTGGACAGGGAATAATGAAAAACTGTTTTTT. The gene calls are TRBV4-2 and TRBJ1-4, with 8 bases identical to TRBD1. The germline CDR1 and CDR2 sequences are LGHNA and YNFKEQ. The V and J ends lost 6 bases and 4 bases, in that order; junction bases with no gene match: 4. The CDR3 extends over 14 amino acids.

This chain joins TRBV5-4 and TRBJ2-1, with TRBD2 identical over 7 bases. Per germline, CDR1 SGHNT and CDR2 YYREEE (reference sequence). CDR3 length equals 15 residues. Trimming removed 0 bases from V and 3 bases from J; junction bases left unmatched: 3. The CDR3 coding sequence is TGTGCCAGCAGCTTGGCGCGGGAGAACTACAATGAGCAGTTCTTC. It yields the protein CASSLARENYNEQFF. Complete variable domain (other parts from reference TRBV5-4 and TRBJ2-1): ETGVTQSPTHLIKTRGQQVTLRCSSQSGHNTVSWYQQALGQGPQFIFQYYREEENGRGNFPPRFSGLQFPNYSSELNVNALELDDSALYLCASSLARENYNEQFFGPGTRLTVL.

This clone showed up just once. The J gene is TRBJ1-5, the V gene TRBV4-3; D gene unclear. Trimming left V 0 bases short and J 0 bases short, with 9 bases between. CDR3 length: 16 residues. Germline assignment: CDR1 LGHNA and CDR2 YSLEER. The CDR3 coding sequence is TGCGCCAGCAGCCAAGATGTCTCCTTTAGCAATCAGCCCCAGCATTTT. It yields the protein CASSQDVSFSNQPQHF.

V usage is TRBV6-5 and J usage is TRBJ2-1; TRBD2 might be the D (6 bases). Deletions cut 0 bases from V and 2 bases from J, with 8 bases between. CDR3 length: 15 residues. Germline assignment: CDR1 MNHEY and CDR2 SVGAGI. This chain's CDR3 is CASSYSGGPYNEQFF. The CDR3 coding sequence is TGTGCCAGCAGTTACTCGGGGGGACCCTACAATGAGCAGTTCTTC.

This clone was seen only once. The rearrangement joins TRBV7-2 to TRBJ2-3, with 11 bases aligning to TRBD2. The CDR3 extends over 16 amino acids. With V trimmed by 1 base and J by 6 bases, 6 bases remained unmatched. Germline V lookup: CDR1 SGHTA, CDR2 FQGNSA. For the CDR3, the DNA is TGTGCCAGCAGCTTAGGGGTAGCGGGAGGGGGGGATACGCAGTATTTT. This translates into CASSLGVAGGGDTQYF.

This chain connects TRBV5-1 to TRBJ1-1, with TRBD1 matching over 8 bases. Germline assignment: CDR1 SGHRS and CDR2 YFSETQ. Trimming at V came to 4 bases and at J to 1 base, leaving 3 bases not matched to a gene. The CDR3 contains 14 residues. The CDR3 DNA is TGCGCCAGCAGCGCCGGGACAGGGAACACTGAAGCTTTCTTT. This sequence encodes CASSAGTGNTEAFF.

The rearrangement joins TRBV11-1 to TRBJ2-5; the D gene is possibly TRBD2 (6 bases). The end of the DNA aligns better with TRBJ2-7, so the J call may be wrong. CDR1 and CDR2 from the germline V gene are SGHAT and FQDESV (reference sequence). This CDR3 is 13 amino acids long. In DNA, the CDR3 is TGTGCCAGCAGCCGGGACTTCCTTTACGAGCAGTACTTC. Protein: CASSRDFLYEQYF.

This clone appeared a single time. The chain recombines TRBV11-2 with TRBJ2-2; D is possibly TRBD2 (6 bases). CDR1 is SGHAT and CDR2 is FQNNGV in the germline V gene. V was cut by 0 bases and J by 5 bases, with 16 bases left in between. The CDR3 covers 17 residues. The CDR3 here is CASSLDRGGGMTGELFF. The CDR3 nucleotides are TGTGCCAGCAGCTTAGATCGGGGCGGCGGGATGACCGGGGAGCTGTTTTTT.

This chain joins TRBV28 and TRBJ2-1, with no clear D. Trimming stripped 3 bases from V and 9 bases from J, with 12 bases between. Per germline, CDR1 MDHEN and CDR2 SYDVKM. CDR3 length equals 13 residues. The CDR3 region is CASSFEVSVEQFF. The CDR3 DNA reads as TGTGCCAGCAGTTTCGAGGTTTCCGTTGAGCAGTTCTTC.

This clone was detected only once. V usage is TRBV9 and J usage is TRBJ2-1; D is unresolved. Trimming cost V 3 bases and J 4 bases, with 5 bases left between them. CDR1 is SGDLS, CDR2 YYNGEE, per germline. This CDR3 comprises 12 residues. The CDR3 DNA is TGTGCCAGCAGCGATACTTACAATGAGCAGTTCTTC. It translates to CASSDTYNEQFF.

The V call is TRBV11-2, the J call TRBJ1-4, with D unresolved. CDR1 SGHAT and CDR2 FQNNGV come from the germline V gene. Trimming removed 3 bases at V and 8 bases at J, with 13 bases between. The CDR3 extends over 14 amino acids. The CDR3 region is CASSLGVSNEKLFF. CDR3 nucleotide sequence: TGTGCCAGCAGCTTGGGAGTATCAAACGAAAAACTGTTTTTT.

The chain recombines TRBV4-3 with TRBJ2-1; D is uncertain. CDR3 length: 16 amino acids. Trimming shortened V by 3 bases and J by 0 bases, and 12 bases separated the two germline ends. Germline loops: CDR1 LGHNA, CDR2 YSLEER. The CDR3 reads CASSQDGGSSYNEQFF. The CDR3 nucleotides read TGCGCCAGCAGCCAGGATGGCGGTTCCTCCTACAATGAGCAGTTCTTC.

A few counts support this clone. V usage is TRBV30 and J usage is TRBJ2-1; D possibly corresponds to TRBD1 (6 bases). CDR1 GTSNPN and CDR2 SVGIG come from the germline V gene (reference sequence). Trimming stripped 2 bases from V and 12 bases from J, with 17 bases between. There are 13 residues in the CDR3. The CDR3 protein is CAWSSSGVIVQFF. For the CDR3, the DNA is TGTGCCTGGAGTAGCTCAGGGGTAATCGTGCAGTTCTTC.

The chain combines TRBV28 with TRBJ1-4; no clear D gene. This CDR3 contains 16 residues. With 1 base removed from V and 5 bases from J, the gap between germline ends came to 14 bases. Germline values: CDR1 MDHEN, CDR2 SYDVKM. The CDR3 bases are TGTGCCAGCAGTTTATCGTCCTTCCGGGAAAATGAAAAACTGTTTTTT. It codes for CASSLSSFRENEKLFF. Full variable domain (outside the CDR3, taken from reference TRBV28 and TRBJ1-4): DVKVTQSSRYLVKRTGEKVFLECVQDMDHENMFWYRQDPGLGLRLIYFSYDVKMKEKGDIPEGYSVSREKKERFSLILESASTNQTSMYLCASSLSSFRENEKLFFGSGTQLSVL.

The rearrangement joins TRBV9 to TRBJ1-1; no clear D. This CDR3 region has 14 residues. Between the trimmed V and J ends, which lost 2 bases and 0 bases, there was a span of 8 bases. Germline CDR1 and CDR2: SGDLS and YYNGEE. The CDR3 nucleotides read TGTGCCAGCAGCGTTATGGAGGTGAACACTGAAGCTTTCTTT. Translated: CASSVMEVNTEAFF. The full variable domain, rest sourced from reference TRBV9 and TRBJ1-1, is DSGVTQTPKHLITATGQRVTLRCSPRSGDLSVYWYQQSLDQGLQFLIQYYNGEERAKGNILERFSAQQFPDLHSELNLSSLELGDSALYFCASSVMEVNTEAFFGQGTRLTVV.

This chain joins TRBV27 and TRBJ2-1; 8 positions agree with TRBD2. Trimming took 1 base from V and 3 from J; bases not matched to a gene: 5. Germline V gene data show CDR1 as MNHEY and CDR2 as SMNVEV (reference sequence). The length of the CDR3 is 16 residues. The CDR3 bases are TGTGCCAGCAGTTTATATACTAGCGGCGGCTACAATGAGCAGTTCTTC. Its protein is CASSLYTSGGYNEQFF.

The rearrangement links TRBV14 to TRBJ2-7; TRBD2 matches at 8 bases. Looked up from germline, CDR1 is SGHDN and CDR2 is FVKESK. This CDR3 has 13 residues. V shed 4 bases and J 5 bases; nucleotides not matched to a gene: 4. Written as DNA, the CDR3 is TGTGCCAGCAGCCCGGGACTAGTCCACGAGCAGTACTTC. Translation gives CASSPGLVHEQYF. The full variable domain, with the rest looked up from reference TRBV14 and TRBJ2-7, is EAGVTQFPSHSVIEKGQTVTLRCDPISGHDNLYWYRRVMGKEIKFLLHFVKESKQDESGMPNNRFLAERTGGTYSTLKVQPAELEDSGVYFCASSPGLVHEQYFGPGTRLTVT.

This chain connects TRBV5-1 to TRBJ2-1; 8 bases line up with TRBD2. Germline CDR1 is SGHRS and CDR2 is YFSETQ. J gave up 2 bases and V 4 bases, and 5 bases lay outside the gene matches. The length of the CDR3 is 15 residues. CDR3 sequence reads: CASSPPGLAYNEQFF. The CDR3 nucleotides read TGCGCCAGCAGCCCGCCGGGACTAGCCTACAATGAGCAGTTCTTC.

This chain uses TRBV6-5 with TRBJ1-2; D might be TRBD1 (5 bases). Trimming took 0 bases from V and 8 from J, leaving 16 bases between them. CDR1 MNHEY and CDR2 SVGAGI come from the germline V gene. The CDR3 runs to 15 residues. The CDR3 DNA reads TGTGCCAGCAGTTACTCCCTCCTACAGGTGACCGGCTACACCTTC. It specifies CASSYSLLQVTGYTF.

The chain uses TRBV6-1 and TRBJ2-5; D might be TRBD2 (5 bases). With 4 bases removed from V and 4 bases from J, the gap between germline ends came to 25 bases. The CDR3 sequence is 18 residues long. CDR1 is MNHNS and CDR2 is SASEGT in the germline V gene. The CDR3 loop is CASSGRDHSRGFGETQYF. As DNA, the CDR3 is TGTGCCAGCAGTGGACGCGACCATAGTAGAGGGTTCGGAGAGACCCAGTACTTC.